One sample yielded the 25 T cell receptor beta chains listed below, sequenced in a study of T cell changes during pregnancy in multiple sclerosis. TCRdb keeps only in-frame clones here, not all; method: immunoSEQ multiplex PCR. Of tens of thousands of clones in the sample, roughly 90% were seen once. The material sequenced was peripheral blood, taken in the first trimester of pregnancy. These receptors all come from a female donor in good health, enrolled as a control in a pregnancy study.

The chain couples TRBV18 to TRBJ2-7; 9 bases match TRBD2. Germline loops: CDR1 KGHSH, CDR2 LQKENI. The CDR3 loop spans 15 amino acids. J gave up 3 bases and V 4 bases, and 7 bases lay outside the gene matches. The CDR3 nucleotides read TGTGCCAGCTCACTTAGCGGGGGCTTGAACTACGAGCAGTACTTC. As protein: CASSLSGGLNYEQYF.

The chain couples TRBV7-9 to TRBJ2-2; D gene ambiguous. CDR1 and CDR2 (germline): SEHNR, FQNEAQ (reference sequence). The germline V and J ends were trimmed by 0 bases and 2 bases, with 4 bases remaining between them. The CDR3 is made up of 14 amino acids. The CDR3, as DNA: TGTGCCAGCAGCTTAGCATCAAACACCGGGGAGCTGTTTTTT. The encoded protein is CASSLASNTGELFF.

This chain connects TRBV6-6 to TRBJ1-2; TRBD1 agrees at 7 bases. CDR1 and CDR2 from the germline V gene are MNHNY and SVGAGI (reference sequence). The CDR3 has 15 amino acids. Trimming at V came to 6 bases and at J to 6 bases, leaving 13 bases not matched to a gene. The CDR3: CASSHSEGAYDGYTF. CDR3 DNA sequence: TGTGCCAGCAGCCACTCGGAGGGGGCGTATGATGGCTACACCTTC.

The chain links TRBV5-1 to TRBJ2-7; 8 bases line up with TRBD1. CDR3 size: 15 residues. The V gene's germline CDR1 is SGHRS and CDR2 YFSETQ. J was trimmed by 7 bases and V by 0 bases; bases with no gene match: 9. This CDR3 reads CASSLAAGGSGEQYF. The CDR3 bases are TGCGCCAGCAGCTTGGCGGCAGGGGGCTCGGGGGAGCAGTACTTC.

The chain employs TRBV4-1 and TRBJ2-7; no definite D call. The CDR3 runs to 14 residues. From germline, CDR1 is MGHRA and CDR2 YSYEKL. Between the trimmed V and J ends, which lost 1 base and 5 bases, there was a span of 12 bases. CDR3: CASSQVDSVDEQYF. The CDR3, as DNA: TGCGCCAGCAGCCAAGTAGATTCGGTCGACGAGCAGTACTTC.

This clone showed up just once. The chain has TRBV18 and TRBJ2-1, with 7 bases that match TRBD1. J gave up 4 bases and V 4 bases, and 7 bases lay outside the gene matches. The CDR3 extends over 15 amino acids. The germline V gene has CDR1 KGHSH and CDR2 LQKENI. CDR3 sequence reads: CASSRGRGQYNEQFF. The DNA of the CDR3 is TGTGCCAGCTCACGAGGAAGGGGACAGTACAATGAGCAGTTCTTC.

This clone was picked up one time. The V gene is TRBV11-1, the J gene TRBJ2-1; maybe TRBD2 (6 bases). The germline CDR1 and CDR2 sequences are SGHAT and FQDESV (reference sequence). CDR3 length equals 12 residues. Trimming shortened V by 4 bases and J by 10 bases, and 11 bases separated the two germline ends. This CDR3 reads CASSYSGDEQFF. CDR3 in DNA: TGTGCCAGCAGCTATTCGGGGGACGAGCAGTTCTTC.

CDR3 nucleotide sequence: TGTGCCAGCAGCTTAATAGGGCGGGGGATTTACCAAGAGACCCAGTACTTC. Its protein product is CASSLIGRGIYQETQYF. This chain joins TRBV11-2 and TRBJ2-5; 7 bases line up with TRBD2. The CDR3 sequence is 17 residues long. CDR1 SGHAT and CDR2 FQNNGV come from the germline V gene. J lost 0 bases, V lost 2 bases, and 9 bases had no gene match.

This rearrangement joins TRBV18 to TRBJ1-4; D not certain. V shed 6 bases and J shed 3 bases, with 11 bases lying between them. The germline V gene encodes CDR1 KGHSH and CDR2 LQKENI. This CDR3 comprises 14 residues. CDR3 sequence reads: CASSPSGSNEKLFF. The CDR3 DNA follows: TGTGCCAGCTCGCCCTCAGGTTCTAATGAAAAACTGTTTTTT.

The chain recombines TRBV5-1 with TRBJ2-7; D may be TRBD2 (6 bases). Trimming took 0 bases from V and 2 from J, leaving 15 bases between them. Germline V gives CDR1 SGHRS, CDR2 YFSETQ. CDR3 length equals 16 residues. CDR3: CASSLGVGGVPYEQYF. In DNA form, the CDR3 reads TGCGCCAGCAGCTTGGGAGTGGGAGGTGTTCCCTACGAGCAGTACTTC.

This chain links TRBV19 with TRBJ2-1; D is undetermined. There are 13 residues in the CDR3. V dropped 2 bases and J dropped 10 bases, with 12 bases sitting between them. Germline V CDR1 and CDR2: LNHDA, SQIVND (reference sequence). The CDR3 spells CASSISLLREQFF. The CDR3 DNA is TGTGCCAGTAGTATATCACTCCTAAGAGAGCAGTTCTTC.

The chain is built from TRBV7-2 and TRBJ1-2; tentative D call: TRBD1 (5 bases). V was pared by 5 bases and J by 4 bases, with 14 bases between. The CDR3 sequence is 14 residues long. The germline gives CDR1 SGHTA, CDR2 FQGNSA. CDR3 sequence (DNA): TGTGCCAGCAGCCCTTCGGGGGGAGGCTATGGCTACACCTTC. Protein: CASSPSGGGYGYTF.

This chain connects TRBV7-2 to TRBJ1-1, with D possibly TRBD1 on 5 matching bases. V lost 5 bases, J lost 5 bases, and 15 bases lay in between. CDR1 SGHTA and CDR2 FQGNSA come from the germline V gene. The CDR3 length is 14 residues. The CDR3 sequence is CASSAFQGGTEAFF. Here the CDR3 DNA reads TGTGCCAGCAGCGCCTTCCAGGGAGGTACTGAAGCTTTCTTT.

The chain recombines TRBV6-6 with TRBJ2-5; a possible D gene is TRBD2 (6 bases). Looked up from germline, CDR1 is MNHNY and CDR2 is SVGAGI (reference sequence). Trimming removed 7 bases from V and 7 bases from J, with 19 bases in between. CDR3 length: 14 residues. CDR3 sequence: CASTPTTSLGTQYF. The CDR3 DNA reads as TGTGCCAGCACCCCGACCACTAGCTTAGGGACCCAGTACTTC.

This chain connects TRBV27 to TRBJ2-6; possible D gene TRBD1, 7 bases. Trimming removed 7 bases at V and 2 bases at J, with 15 bases between. Per the germline V gene, CDR1 is MNHEY and CDR2 is SMNVEV (reference sequence). This CDR3 comprises 16 residues. CDR3 nucleotides: TGTGCCAGCACCCAATCCAGGGGGGCTGGGGCCAACGTCCTGACTTTC. Amino acid sequence: CASTQSRGAGANVLTF. Variable domain in full (rest from reference TRBV27 and TRBJ2-6): EAQVTQNPRYLITVTGKKLTVTCSQNMNHEYMSWYRQDPGLGLRQIYYSMNVEVTDKGDVPEGYKVSRKEKRNFPLILESPSPNQTSLYFCASTQSRGAGANVLTFGAGSRLTVL.

The V and J genes are TRBV27 and TRBJ2-3; 9 bases line up with TRBD2. V was clipped by 8 bases and J by 4 bases; unmatched bases: 7. The CDR3 loop spans 14 amino acids. CDR1 and CDR2 from the germline V gene are MNHEY and SMNVEV (reference sequence). Here the CDR3 DNA reads TGTGCCAGCCGGCTAGCGGGACTACCAGATACGCAGTATTTT. Translating gives CASRLAGLPDTQYF.

V usage is TRBV21-1 and J usage is TRBJ2-7; the table gives TRBD2 as D, unverified against the DNA. TRBV21-1 is tagged as a pseudogene. CDR3 size: 15 residues. CDR3 region: CASNPGLAGGYEQYF. The CDR3 DNA follows: TGTGCCAGCAACCCCGGACTAGCGGGAGGGTACGAGCAGTACTTC.

The rearrangement links TRBV29-1 to TRBJ2-1, with 8 nucleotides matching TRBD2. With 5 bases clipped from V and 0 bases from J, the junction kept 3 bases outside the gene matches. In germline, CDR1 is SQVTM, CDR2 ANQGSEA. This CDR3 region has 14 residues. CDR3 protein: CSVYTSGSYNEQFF. CDR3 nucleotides: TGCAGCGTTTATACTAGCGGCTCCTACAATGAGCAGTTCTTC.

The chain carries TRBV6-5 and TRBJ1-6; 8 bases are a match to TRBD1. V lost 6 bases to trimming and J lost 10 bases; unmatched junction nucleotides: 11. This CDR3 contains 15 residues. Germline CDR1 reads MNHEY; CDR2 reads SVGAGI. CDR3 nucleotide sequence: TGTGCCAGCAGGACCGGGACAGGTATATCCTCACCCCTCCACTTT. Translation: CASRTGTGISSPLHF.

The V gene is TRBV28, the J gene TRBJ1-3; 7 bases line up with TRBD1. This CDR3 spans 16 amino acids. Germline CDR1 reads MDHEN; CDR2 reads SYDVKM. The junction had 6 bases not matched to a gene; V was cut back by 0 bases and J by 4 bases. This CDR3 is CASSLWAGGKGNTIYF. The DNA of the CDR3 is TGTGCCAGCAGTTTATGGGCAGGGGGGAAAGGAAACACCATATATTTT.

This chain uses TRBV28 with TRBJ2-7, with D possibly TRBD2 on 6 matching bases. Germline V lookup: CDR1 MDHEN, CDR2 SYDVKM. The CDR3 runs to 13 residues. Trimming cost V 10 bases and J 3 bases, with 16 bases left between them. CDR3 loop: CATRPGVSYEQYF. The DNA of the CDR3 is TGTGCCACCCGCCCGGGGGTTAGCTACGAGCAGTACTTC.

The chain is built from TRBV13 and TRBJ2-1, with 9 bases lining up with TRBD2. V dropped 6 bases and J dropped 2; count of bases not matched to a gene: 8. The CDR3 spans 16 residues. The germline V gene has CDR1 PRHDT and CDR2 FYEKMQ (reference sequence). The CDR3, as DNA: TGTGCCAGCAGATCCGGGGCTAGCGGGGCCTACAATGAGCAGTTCTTC. Translating it yields CASRSGASGAYNEQFF.

This chain links TRBV5-1 with TRBJ1-1; D might be TRBD1 (6 bases). With 0 bases removed from V and 8 bases from J, the gap between germline ends came to 11 bases. The CDR3 has 13 residues. Germline lookup yields CDR1 SGHRS and CDR2 YFSETQ. The chain's CDR3 is CASSLGDIPEAFF. CDR3 sequence (DNA): TGCGCCAGCAGCTTGGGGGACATTCCCGAAGCTTTCTTT.

This rearrangement joins TRBV4-3 to TRBJ2-3, with a possible D match to TRBD2 (5 bases). Germline CDR1 LGHNA, CDR2 YSLEER. V dropped 2 bases and J dropped 4 bases, with 16 bases sitting between them. The CDR3 runs to 16 residues. The CDR3 protein is CASSQKLGEPPDTQYF. The DNA of the CDR3 is TGCGCCAGCAGCCAAAAACTCGGGGAGCCCCCAGATACGCAGTATTTT.

The table lists this clone with a count of one. CDR3 sequence (DNA): TGTGCCAGCAGCTTAGACCCGGGGACAACCGGGTTTTTT. Amino acid sequence: CASSLDPGTTGFF. The chain is built from TRBV7-9 and TRBJ2-2; D may be TRBD1 (6 bases). Trimming shortened V by 1 base and J by 16 bases, and 16 bases separated the two germline ends. The CDR3 contains 13 residues. Germline V gives CDR1 SEHNR, CDR2 FQNEAQ (reference sequence).